In its sample, the clone carrying this T cell receptor beta chain was seen once. Generated by immunoSEQ multiplex PCR, the TCRdb table keeps only in-frame clones and is missing some. The sample lists approximately 350,000 clones, over 75% seen once, with approximately 1% in the top ten. Participants were aged about 18 to 95 years, lived in under 25 US areas, and enrolled virtually. The data are from a study of blood T cell repertoires in COVID-19. Deletions cut 2 bases from V and 4 bases from J, with 3 bases between. The germline V gene has CDR1 LNHNV and CDR2 YYDKDF (reference sequence). The CDR3 consists of 12 residues.

Input material: PBMCs or T cells enriched from blood (not recorded which). The sequence came from a man aged 18 to 35 who had recovered from COVID-19. V gene TRBV15 combines with J gene TRBJ2-1; D is unresolved. The CDR3 loop is CATSRLYNEQFF. CDR3 nucleotide sequence: TGTGCCACCAGCAGACTGTACAATGAGCAGTTCTTC. Full variable domain (missing parts from reference TRBV15 and TRBJ2-1): DAMVIQNPRYQVTQFGKPVTLSCSQTLNHNVMYWYQQKSSQAPKLLFHYYDKDFNNEADTPDNFQSRRPNTSFCFLDIRSPGLGDTAMYLCATSRLYNEQFFGPGTRLTVL.